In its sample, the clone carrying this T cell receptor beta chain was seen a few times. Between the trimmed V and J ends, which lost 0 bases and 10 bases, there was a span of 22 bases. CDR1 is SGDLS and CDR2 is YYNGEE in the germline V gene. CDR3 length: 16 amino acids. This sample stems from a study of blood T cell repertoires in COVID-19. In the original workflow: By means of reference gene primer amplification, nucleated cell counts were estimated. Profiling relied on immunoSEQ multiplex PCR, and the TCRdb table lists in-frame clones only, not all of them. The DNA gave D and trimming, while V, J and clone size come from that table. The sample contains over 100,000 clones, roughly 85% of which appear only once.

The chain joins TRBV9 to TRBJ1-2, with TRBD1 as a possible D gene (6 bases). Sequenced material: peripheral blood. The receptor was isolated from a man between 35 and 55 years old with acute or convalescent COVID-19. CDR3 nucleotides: TGTGCCAGCAGCGTAGATCCCGCAACAGGGCTGGGCGACTACACCTTC. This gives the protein CASSVDPATGLGDYTF.